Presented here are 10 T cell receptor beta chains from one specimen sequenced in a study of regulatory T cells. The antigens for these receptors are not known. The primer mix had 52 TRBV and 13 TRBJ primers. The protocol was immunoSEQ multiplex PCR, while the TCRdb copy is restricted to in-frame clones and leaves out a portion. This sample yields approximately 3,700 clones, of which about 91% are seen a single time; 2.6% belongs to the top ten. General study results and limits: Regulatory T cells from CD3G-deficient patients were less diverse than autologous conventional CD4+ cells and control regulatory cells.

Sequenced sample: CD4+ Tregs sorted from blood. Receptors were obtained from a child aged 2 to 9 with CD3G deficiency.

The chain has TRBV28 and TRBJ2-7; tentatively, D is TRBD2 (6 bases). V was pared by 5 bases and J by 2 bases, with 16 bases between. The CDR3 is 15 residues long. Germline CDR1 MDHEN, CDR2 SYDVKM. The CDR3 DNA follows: TGTGCCAGCAGTCCCCGGGAGCTAGAGGCCTACGAGCAGTACTTC. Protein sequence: CASSPRELEAYEQYF. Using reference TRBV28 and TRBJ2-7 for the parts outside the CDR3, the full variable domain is DVKVTQSSRYLVKRTGEKVFLECVQDMDHENMFWYRQDPGLGLRLIYFSYDVKMKEKGDIPEGYSVSREKKERFSLILESASTNQTSMYLCASSPRELEAYEQYFGPGTRLTVT.

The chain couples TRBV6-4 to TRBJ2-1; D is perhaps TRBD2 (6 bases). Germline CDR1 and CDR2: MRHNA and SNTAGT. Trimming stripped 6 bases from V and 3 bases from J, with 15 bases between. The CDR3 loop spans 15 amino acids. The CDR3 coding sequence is TGTGCCAGCAGCGTAGGTCGCGGGATCTACAATGAGCAGTTCTTC. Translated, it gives CASSVGRGIYNEQFF.

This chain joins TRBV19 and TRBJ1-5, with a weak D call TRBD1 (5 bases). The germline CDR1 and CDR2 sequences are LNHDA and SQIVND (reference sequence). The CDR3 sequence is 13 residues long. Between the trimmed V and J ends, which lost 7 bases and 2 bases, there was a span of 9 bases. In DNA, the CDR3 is TGTGCCAGTAAGGGAGGGGGCAATCAGCCCCAGCATTTT. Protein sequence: CASKGGGNQPQHF. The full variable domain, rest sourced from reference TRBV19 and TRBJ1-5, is DGGITQSPKYLFRKEGQNVTLSCEQNLNHDAMYWYRQDPGQGLRLIYYSQIVNDFQKGDIAEGYSVSREKKESFPLTVTSAQKNPTAFYLCASKGGGNQPQHFGDGTRLSIL.

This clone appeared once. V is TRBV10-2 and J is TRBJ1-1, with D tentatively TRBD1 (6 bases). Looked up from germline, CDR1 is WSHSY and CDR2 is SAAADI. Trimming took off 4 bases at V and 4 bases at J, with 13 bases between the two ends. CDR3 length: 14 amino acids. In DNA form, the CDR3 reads TGCGCCAGCAGTGTAGTGGGGGGCTCCACTGAAGCTTTCTTT. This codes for CASSVVGGSTEAFF.

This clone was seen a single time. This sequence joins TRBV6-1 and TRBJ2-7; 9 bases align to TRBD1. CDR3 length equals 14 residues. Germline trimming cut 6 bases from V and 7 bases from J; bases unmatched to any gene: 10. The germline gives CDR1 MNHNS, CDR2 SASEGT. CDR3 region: CASRPGTGFREQYF. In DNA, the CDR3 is TGTGCCAGCAGACCAGGGACAGGGTTTCGGGAGCAGTACTTC.

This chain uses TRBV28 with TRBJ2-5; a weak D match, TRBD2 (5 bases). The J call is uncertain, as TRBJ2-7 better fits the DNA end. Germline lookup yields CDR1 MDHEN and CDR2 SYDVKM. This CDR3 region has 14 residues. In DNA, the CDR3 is TGTGCCAGCAGCCGGTTCCCGCGGGTCTACGAGCAGTACTTC. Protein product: CASSRFPRVYEQYF.

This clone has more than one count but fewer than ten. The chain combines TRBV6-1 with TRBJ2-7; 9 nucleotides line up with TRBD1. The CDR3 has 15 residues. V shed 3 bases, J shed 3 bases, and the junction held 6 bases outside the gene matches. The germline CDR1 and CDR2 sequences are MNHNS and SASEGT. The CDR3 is CASSDPGQGHYEQYF. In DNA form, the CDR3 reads TGTGCCAGCAGTGATCCGGGACAGGGCCACTACGAGCAGTACTTC.

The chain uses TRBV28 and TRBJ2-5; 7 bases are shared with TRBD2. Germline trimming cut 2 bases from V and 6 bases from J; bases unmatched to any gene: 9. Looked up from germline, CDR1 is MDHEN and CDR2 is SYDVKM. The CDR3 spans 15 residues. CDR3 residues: CASSLRLAGDKTQYF. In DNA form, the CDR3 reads TGTGCCAGCAGTTTACGTCTTGCGGGAGATAAGACCCAGTACTTC.

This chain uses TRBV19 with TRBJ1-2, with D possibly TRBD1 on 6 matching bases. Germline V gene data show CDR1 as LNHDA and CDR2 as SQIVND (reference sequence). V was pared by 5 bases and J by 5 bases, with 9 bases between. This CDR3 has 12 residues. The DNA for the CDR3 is TGTGCCAGTAGTGGCGGGACATATGGCTACACCTTC. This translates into CASSGGTYGYTF.

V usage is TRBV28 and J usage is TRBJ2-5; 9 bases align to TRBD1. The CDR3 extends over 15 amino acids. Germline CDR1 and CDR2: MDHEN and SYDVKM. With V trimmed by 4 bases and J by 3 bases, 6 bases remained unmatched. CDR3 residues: CASSSWDRDKETQYF. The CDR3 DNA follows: TGTGCCAGCAGTTCGTGGGACAGGGATAAAGAGACCCAGTACTTC. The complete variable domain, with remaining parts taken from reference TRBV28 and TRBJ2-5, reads DVKVTQSSRYLVKRTGEKVFLECVQDMDHENMFWYRQDPGLGLRLIYFSYDVKMKEKGDIPEGYSVSREKKERFSLILESASTNQTSMYLCASSSWDRDKETQYFGPGTRLLVL.